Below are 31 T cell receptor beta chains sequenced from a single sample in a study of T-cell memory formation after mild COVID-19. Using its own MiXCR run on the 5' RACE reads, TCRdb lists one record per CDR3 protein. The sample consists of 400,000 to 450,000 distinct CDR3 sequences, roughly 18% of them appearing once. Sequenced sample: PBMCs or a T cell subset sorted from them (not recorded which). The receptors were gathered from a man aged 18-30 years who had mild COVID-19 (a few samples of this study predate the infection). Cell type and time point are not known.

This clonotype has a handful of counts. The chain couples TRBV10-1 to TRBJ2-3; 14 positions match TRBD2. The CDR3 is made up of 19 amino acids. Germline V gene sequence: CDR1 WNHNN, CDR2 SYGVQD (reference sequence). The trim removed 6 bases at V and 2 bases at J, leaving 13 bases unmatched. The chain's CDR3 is CASSRWTSGGPTPTDTQYF. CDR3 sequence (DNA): TGCGCCAGCAGCCGATGGACTAGCGGGGGGCCAACCCCCACAGATACGCAGTATTTT.

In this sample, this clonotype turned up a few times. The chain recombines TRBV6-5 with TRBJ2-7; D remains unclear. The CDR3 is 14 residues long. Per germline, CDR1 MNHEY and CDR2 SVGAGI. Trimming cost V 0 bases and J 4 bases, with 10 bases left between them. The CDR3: CASSYSGIVYEQYV. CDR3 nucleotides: TGTGCCAGCAGTTACTCAGGCATCGTTTACGAGCAGTACGTC.

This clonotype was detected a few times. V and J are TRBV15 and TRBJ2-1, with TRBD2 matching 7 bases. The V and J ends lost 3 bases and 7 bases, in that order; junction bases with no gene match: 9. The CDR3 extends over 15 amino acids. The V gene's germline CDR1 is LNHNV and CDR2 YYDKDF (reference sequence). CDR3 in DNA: TGTGCCACCAGCAGTGCACGCGGGGGAGGGAATGAGCAGTTCTTC. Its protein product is CATSSARGGGNEQFF.

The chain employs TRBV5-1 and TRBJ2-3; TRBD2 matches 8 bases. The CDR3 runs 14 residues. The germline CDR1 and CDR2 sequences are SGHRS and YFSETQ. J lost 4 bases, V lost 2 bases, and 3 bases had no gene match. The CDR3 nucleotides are TGCGCCAGCAGCTTTAACGGGGGGGCAGATACGCAGTATTTT. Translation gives CASSFNGGADTQYF.

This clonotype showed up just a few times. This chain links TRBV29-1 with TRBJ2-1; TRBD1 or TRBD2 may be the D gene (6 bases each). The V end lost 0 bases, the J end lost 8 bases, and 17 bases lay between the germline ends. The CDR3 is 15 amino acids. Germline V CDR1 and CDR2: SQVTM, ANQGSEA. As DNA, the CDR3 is TGCAGCGTTGAAGATAGGGGGGAGGTTTTGGATGAGCAGTTCTTC. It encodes CSVEDRGEVLDEQFF.

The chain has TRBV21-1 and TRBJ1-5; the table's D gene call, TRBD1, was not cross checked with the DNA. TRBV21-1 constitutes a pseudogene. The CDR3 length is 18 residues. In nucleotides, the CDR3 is TGTGCCAGCAGCATCCGAGTACGGACAGGGGGCAAGTGTCAGCCCCAGCATTTT. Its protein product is CASSIRVRTGGKCQPQHF.

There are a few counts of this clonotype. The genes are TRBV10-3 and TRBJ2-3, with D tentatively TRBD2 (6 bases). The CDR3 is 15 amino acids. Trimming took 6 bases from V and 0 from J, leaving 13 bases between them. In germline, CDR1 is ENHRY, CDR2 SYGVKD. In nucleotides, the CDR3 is TGTGCCATCAGGGGTCCGGGGACTAGCACAGATACGCAGTATTTT. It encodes CAIRGPGTSTDTQYF.

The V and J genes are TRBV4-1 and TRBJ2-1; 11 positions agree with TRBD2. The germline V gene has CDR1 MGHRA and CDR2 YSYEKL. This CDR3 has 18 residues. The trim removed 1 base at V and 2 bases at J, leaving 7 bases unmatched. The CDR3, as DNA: TGCGCCAGCAGCCAAGGTCGGGGTAGCGGGGGGGCCTACAATGAGCAGTTCTTC. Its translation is CASSQGRGSGGAYNEQFF.

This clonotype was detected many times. This chain's CDR3 is CSVEPVYSYNEQFF. The CDR3 DNA sequence: TGCAGCGTTGAACCAGTCTACAGCTACAATGAGCAGTTCTTC. The chain carries TRBV29-1 and TRBJ2-1, with no clear D. CDR1 is SQVTM, CDR2 ANQGSEA, per germline. The CDR3 extends over 14 amino acids. Between the trimmed V and J ends, which lost 2 bases and 3 bases, there was a span of 11 bases.

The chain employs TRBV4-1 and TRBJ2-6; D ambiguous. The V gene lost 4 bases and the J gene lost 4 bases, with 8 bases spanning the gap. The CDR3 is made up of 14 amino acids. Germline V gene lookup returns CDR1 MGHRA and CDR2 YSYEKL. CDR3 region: CASSPESGANVLTF. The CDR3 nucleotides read TGCGCCAGCAGCCCGGAGTCAGGGGCCAACGTCCTGACTTTC.

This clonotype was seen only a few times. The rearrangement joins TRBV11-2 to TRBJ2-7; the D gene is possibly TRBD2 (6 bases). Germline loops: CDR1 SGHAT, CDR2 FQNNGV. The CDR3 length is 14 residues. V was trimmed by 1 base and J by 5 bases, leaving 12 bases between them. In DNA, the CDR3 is TGTGCCAGCAGCTTAGTTCGGGGGTCGAACGAGCAGTACGTC. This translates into CASSLVRGSNEQYV.

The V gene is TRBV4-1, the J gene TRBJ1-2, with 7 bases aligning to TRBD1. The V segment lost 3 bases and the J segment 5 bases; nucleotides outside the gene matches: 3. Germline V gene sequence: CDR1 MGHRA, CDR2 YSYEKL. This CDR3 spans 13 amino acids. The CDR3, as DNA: TGCGCCAGCAGCCAGCCGGGACAGTATGGCTACACCTTC. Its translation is CASSQPGQYGYTF.

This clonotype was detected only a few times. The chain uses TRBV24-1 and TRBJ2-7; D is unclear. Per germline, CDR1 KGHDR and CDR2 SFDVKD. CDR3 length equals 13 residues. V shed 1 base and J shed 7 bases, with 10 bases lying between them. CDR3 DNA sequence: TGTGCCACCAGTGATTTAACCCCCGGTGAGCAGTACGTC. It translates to CATSDLTPGEQYV.

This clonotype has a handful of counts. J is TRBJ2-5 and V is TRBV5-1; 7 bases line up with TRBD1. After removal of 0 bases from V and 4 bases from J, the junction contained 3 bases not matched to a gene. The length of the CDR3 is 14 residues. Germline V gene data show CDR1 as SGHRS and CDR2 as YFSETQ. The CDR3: CASSLGSGGETQYF. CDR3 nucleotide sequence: TGCGCCAGCAGCTTGGGTTCAGGGGGAGAGACCCAGTACTTC.

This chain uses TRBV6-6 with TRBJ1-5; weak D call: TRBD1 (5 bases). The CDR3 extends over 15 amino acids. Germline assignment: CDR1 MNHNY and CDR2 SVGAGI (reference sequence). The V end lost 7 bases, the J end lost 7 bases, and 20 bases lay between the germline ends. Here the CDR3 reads CASISGLGRMQPQHF. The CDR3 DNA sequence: TGTGCCAGCATCTCAGGGCTTGGTCGGATGCAGCCCCAGCATTTT.

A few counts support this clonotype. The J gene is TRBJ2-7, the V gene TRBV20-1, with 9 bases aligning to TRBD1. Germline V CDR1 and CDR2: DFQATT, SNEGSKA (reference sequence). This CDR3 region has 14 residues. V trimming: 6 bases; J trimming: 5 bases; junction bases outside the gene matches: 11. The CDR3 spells CSAFRPGTGNEQYV. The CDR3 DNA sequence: TGCAGTGCCTTTCGTCCCGGGACAGGGAACGAGCAGTACGTC.

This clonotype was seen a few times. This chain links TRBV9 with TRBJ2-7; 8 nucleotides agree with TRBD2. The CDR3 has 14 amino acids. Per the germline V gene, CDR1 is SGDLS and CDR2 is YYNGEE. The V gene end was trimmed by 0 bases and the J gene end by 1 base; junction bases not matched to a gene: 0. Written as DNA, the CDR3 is TGTGCCAGCAGCGTAGTAGCGGGGTCCTACGAGCAGTACTTC. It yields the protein CASSVVAGSYEQYF.

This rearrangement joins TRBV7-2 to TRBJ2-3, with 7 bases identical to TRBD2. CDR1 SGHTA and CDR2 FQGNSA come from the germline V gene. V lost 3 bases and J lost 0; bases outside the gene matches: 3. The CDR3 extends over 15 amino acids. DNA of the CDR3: TGTGCCAGCAGCTTTCGGCGGGAGAGCACAGATACGCAGTATTTT. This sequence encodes CASSFRRESTDTQYF. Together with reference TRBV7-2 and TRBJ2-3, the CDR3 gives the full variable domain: GAGVSQSPSNKVTEKGKDVELRCDPISGHTALYWYRQSLGQGLEFLIYFQGNSAPDKSGLPSDRFSAERTGGSVSTLTIQRTQQEDSAVYLCASSFRRESTDTQYFGPGTRLTVL.

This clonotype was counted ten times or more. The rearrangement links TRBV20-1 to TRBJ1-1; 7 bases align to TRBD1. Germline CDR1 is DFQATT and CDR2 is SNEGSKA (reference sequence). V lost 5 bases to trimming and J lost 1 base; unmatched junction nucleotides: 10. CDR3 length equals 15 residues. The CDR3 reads CSALRGGTANTEAFF. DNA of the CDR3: TGCAGTGCTCTCCGAGGGGGGACAGCGAACACTGAAGCTTTCTTT.

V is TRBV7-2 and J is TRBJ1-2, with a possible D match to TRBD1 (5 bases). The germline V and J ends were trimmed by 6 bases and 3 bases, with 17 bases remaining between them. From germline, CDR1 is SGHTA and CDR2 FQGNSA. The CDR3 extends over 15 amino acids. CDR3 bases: TGTGCCAGCAGTCACGGTCTGACAGTTGACTATGGCTACACCTTC. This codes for CASSHGLTVDYGYTF.

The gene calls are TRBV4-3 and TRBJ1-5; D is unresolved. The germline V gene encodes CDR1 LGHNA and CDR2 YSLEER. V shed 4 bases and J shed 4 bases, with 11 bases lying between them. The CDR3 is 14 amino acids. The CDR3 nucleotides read TGCGCCAGCAGCCCGCAAGGGAGAAATCAGCCCCAGCATTTT. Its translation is CASSPQGRNQPQHF.

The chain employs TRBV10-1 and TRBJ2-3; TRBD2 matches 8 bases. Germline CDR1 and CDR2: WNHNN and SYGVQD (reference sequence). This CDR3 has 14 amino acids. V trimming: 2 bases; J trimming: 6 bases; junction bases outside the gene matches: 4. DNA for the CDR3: TGCGCCAGCAGTGAGGGGACTAGTGCCGATACGCAGTATTTT. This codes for CASSEGTSADTQYF.

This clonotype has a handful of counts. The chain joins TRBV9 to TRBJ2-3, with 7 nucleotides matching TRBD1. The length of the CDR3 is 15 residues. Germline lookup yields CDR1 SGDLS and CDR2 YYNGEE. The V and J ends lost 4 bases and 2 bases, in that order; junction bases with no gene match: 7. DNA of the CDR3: TGTGCCAGCAGCTCATCCAGGGGGTTCACAGATACGCAGTATTTT. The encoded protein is CASSSSRGFTDTQYF. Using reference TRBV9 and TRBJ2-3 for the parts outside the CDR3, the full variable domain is DSGVTQTPKHLITATGQRVTLRCSPRSGDLSVYWYQQSLDQGLQFLIQYYNGEERAKGNILERFSAQQFPDLHSELNLSSLELGDSALYFCASSSSRGFTDTQYFGPGTRLTVL.

Here the CDR3 DNA reads TGTGCCAGCAGCGCAGCGGGGGAGAACACCGGGGAGCTGTTTTTT. It encodes CASSAAGENTGELFF. The rearrangement uses TRBV4-2 and TRBJ2-2; 8 bases agree with TRBD2. The CDR3 loop spans 15 amino acids. Germline CDR1 reads LGHNA; CDR2 reads YNFKEQ. With 5 bases clipped from V and 1 base from J, the junction kept 3 bases outside the gene matches.

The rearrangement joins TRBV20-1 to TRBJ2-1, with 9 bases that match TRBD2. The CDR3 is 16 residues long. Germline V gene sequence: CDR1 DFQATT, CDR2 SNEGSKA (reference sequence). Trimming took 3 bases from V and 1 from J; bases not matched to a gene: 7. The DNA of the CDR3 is TGCAGTGCTAGTCGTCTAGCGGGGACTTCCTACAATGAGCAGTTCTTC. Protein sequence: CSASRLAGTSYNEQFF.

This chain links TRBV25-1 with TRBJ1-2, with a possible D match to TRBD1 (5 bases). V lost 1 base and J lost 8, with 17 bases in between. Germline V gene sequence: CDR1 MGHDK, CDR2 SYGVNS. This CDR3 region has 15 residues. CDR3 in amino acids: CASSELGEDFEGYTF. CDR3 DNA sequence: TGTGCCAGCAGTGAATTGGGGGAAGATTTTGAGGGCTACACCTTC.

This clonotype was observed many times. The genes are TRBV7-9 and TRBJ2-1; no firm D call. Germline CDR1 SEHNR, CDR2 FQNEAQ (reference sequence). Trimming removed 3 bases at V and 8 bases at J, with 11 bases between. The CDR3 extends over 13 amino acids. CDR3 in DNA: TGTGCCAGCAGCTTCGTCCCCCTAGATGAGCAGTTCTTC. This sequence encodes CASSFVPLDEQFF. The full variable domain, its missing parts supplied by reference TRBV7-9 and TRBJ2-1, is DTGVSQNPRHKITKRGQNVTFRCDPISEHNRLYWYRQTLGQGPEFLTYFQNEAQLEKSRLLSDRFSAERPKGSFSTLEIQRTEQGDSAMYLCASSFVPLDEQFFGPGTRLTVL.

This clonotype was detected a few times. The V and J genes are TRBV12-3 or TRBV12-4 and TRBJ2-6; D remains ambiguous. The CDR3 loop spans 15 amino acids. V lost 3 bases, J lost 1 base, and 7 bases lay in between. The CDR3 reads CASSLQLSGANVLTF. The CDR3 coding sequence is TGTGCCAGCAGTTTGCAACTATCTGGGGCCAACGTCCTGACTTTC.

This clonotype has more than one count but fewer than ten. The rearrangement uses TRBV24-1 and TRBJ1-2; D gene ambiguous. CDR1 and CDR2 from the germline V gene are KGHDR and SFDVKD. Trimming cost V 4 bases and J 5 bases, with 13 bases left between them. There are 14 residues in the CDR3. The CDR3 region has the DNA TGTGCCACCAGTGACCCAGGACGGGGATATGGCTACACCTTC. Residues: CATSDPGRGYGYTF.

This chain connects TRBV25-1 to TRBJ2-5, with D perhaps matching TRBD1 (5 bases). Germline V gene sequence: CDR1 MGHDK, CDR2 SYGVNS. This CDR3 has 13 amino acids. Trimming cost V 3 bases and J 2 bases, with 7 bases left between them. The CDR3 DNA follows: TGTGCCAGCAGTGACCGGACACAAGAGACCCAGTACTTC. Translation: CASSDRTQETQYF.

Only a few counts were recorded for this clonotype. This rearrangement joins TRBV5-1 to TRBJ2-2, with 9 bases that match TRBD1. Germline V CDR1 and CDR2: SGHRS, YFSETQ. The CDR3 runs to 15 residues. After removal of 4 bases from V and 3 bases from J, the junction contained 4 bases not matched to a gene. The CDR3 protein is CASSADRGDTGELFF. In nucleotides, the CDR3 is TGCGCCAGCAGCGCGGACAGGGGTGACACCGGGGAGCTGTTTTTT.